This T cell receptor beta chain was observed in a study of blood T cell repertoires in COVID-19. Across the whole study: Both acute and convalescent COVID-19 samples were obtained from the United States, Italy and Spain. The analysed material was cDNA or gDNA that came from T cells, B-cell-depleted T cells, or PBMCs.

As processed by the authors: Researchers report that nucleated cell counts were estimated from reference gene primer amplification. Sequencing was performed with immunoSEQ multiplex PCR; in TCRdb, only in-frame clones are kept and a portion is missing. The V and J calls and clone size were taken over from that table, and D and trimming were inferred from the DNA. There are around 250,000 clones in the sample; 84% occur only once, and about 1.5% lies in the top ten. This clone was counted many times. Material: peripheral blood. The sequence was obtained from a woman aged 40-49 years who had recovered from COVID-19.

The CDR3 is CAWSWGGDSGANVLTF. In nucleotides, the CDR3 is TGTGCCTGGAGTTGGGGGGGGGATTCTGGGGCCAACGTCCTGACTTTC. The V call is TRBV30, the J call TRBJ2-6; 7 bases are a match to TRBD2. The junction had 5 bases not matched to a gene; V was cut back by 2 bases and J by 1 base. Germline V CDR1 and CDR2: GTSNPN, SVGIG (reference sequence). This CDR3 has 16 amino acids.